This T cell receptor beta chain was retrieved from a study of OX40 agonist ivuxolimab in advanced cancers. People who had autoimmune disease history or systemic immunosuppression were excluded. Study-wide findings and caveats: Partial responders at 0.1-3.0 mg/kg showed near-lowest clonal expansion.

This clone has only a few counts. The target antigen is unknown. The sample holds other DNA sequences that translate to the same CDR3. TCRdb's copy holds only in-frame clones and misses some; the assay was immunoSEQ multiplex PCR. The sample contains some 8,000 clones, about 90% of which appear only once. The input for sequencing was CD4+ or CD8+ T cells sorted from blood, taken in a trial of the OX40 agonist ivuxolimab. This sequence was found in an adult with an advanced solid tumor such as melanoma, head and neck, liver or kidney cancer.

The CDR3 DNA reads TGTGCCAGCAGTTTAGAGTACACTGAAGCTTTCTTT. Protein product: CASSLEYTEAFF. The V call is TRBV28, the J call TRBJ1-1; D unclear. Germline values: CDR1 MDHEN, CDR2 SYDVKM. V lost 2 bases and J lost 3, with 4 bases in between. This CDR3 contains 12 residues.